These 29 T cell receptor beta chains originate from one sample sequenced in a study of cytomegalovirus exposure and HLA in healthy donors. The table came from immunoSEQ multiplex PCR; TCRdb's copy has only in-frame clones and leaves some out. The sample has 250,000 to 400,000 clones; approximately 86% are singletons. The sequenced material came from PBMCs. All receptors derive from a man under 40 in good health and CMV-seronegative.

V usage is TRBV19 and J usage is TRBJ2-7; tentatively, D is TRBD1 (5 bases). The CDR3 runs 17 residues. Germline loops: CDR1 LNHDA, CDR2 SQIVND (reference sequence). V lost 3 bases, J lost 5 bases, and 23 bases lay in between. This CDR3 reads CASSMSPYTSTEDEQYF. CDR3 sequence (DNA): TGTGCCAGTAGTATGTCCCCCTACACTTCGACAGAAGACGAGCAGTACTTC. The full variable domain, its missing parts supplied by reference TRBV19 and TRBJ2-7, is DGGITQSPKYLFRKEGQNVTLSCEQNLNHDAMYWYRQDPGQGLRLIYYSQIVNDFQKGDIAEGYSVSREKKESFPLTVTSAQKNPTAFYLCASSMSPYTSTEDEQYFGPGTRLTVT.

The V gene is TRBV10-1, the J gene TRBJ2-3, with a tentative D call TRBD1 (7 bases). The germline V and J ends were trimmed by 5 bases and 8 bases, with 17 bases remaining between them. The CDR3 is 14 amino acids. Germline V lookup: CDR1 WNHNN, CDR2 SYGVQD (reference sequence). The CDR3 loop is CASSKDRVGGTQYF. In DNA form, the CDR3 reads TGCGCCAGCAGTAAAGACAGGGTCGGGGGTACGCAGTATTTT.

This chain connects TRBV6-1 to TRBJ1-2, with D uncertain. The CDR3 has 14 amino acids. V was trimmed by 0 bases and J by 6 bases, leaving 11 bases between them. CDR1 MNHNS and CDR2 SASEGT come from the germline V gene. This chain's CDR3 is CASSEARRVHGYTF. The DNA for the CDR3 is TGTGCCAGCAGTGAAGCGCGGAGGGTTCATGGCTACACCTTC.

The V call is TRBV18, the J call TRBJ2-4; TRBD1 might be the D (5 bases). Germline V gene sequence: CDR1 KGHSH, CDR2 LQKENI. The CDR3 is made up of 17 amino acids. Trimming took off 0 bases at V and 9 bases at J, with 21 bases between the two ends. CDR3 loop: CASSPPNGESSGAIQYF. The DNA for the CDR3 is TGTGCCAGCTCACCACCGAATGGGGAAAGTAGTGGGGCCATTCAGTACTTC.

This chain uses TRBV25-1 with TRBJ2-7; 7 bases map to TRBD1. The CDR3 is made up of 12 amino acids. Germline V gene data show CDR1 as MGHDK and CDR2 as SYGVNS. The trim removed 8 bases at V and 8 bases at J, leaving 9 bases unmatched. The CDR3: CASSLGGLQQYF. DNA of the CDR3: TGTGCCAGCTCCCTAGGGGGCCTTCAGCAGTACTTC.

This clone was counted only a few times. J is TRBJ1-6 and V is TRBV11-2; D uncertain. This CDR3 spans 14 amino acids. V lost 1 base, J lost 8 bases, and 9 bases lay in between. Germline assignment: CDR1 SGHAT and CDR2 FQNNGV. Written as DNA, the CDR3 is TGTGCCAGCAGCTTAGTTGCCCGGGATTCACCCCTCCACTTT. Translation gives CASSLVARDSPLHF. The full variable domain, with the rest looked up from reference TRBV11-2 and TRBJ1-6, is EAGVAQSPRYKIIEKRQSVAFWCNPISGHATLYWYQQILGQGPKLLIQFQNNGVVDDSQLPKDRFSAERLKGVDSTLKIQPAKLEDSAVYLCASSLVARDSPLHFGNGTRLTVT.

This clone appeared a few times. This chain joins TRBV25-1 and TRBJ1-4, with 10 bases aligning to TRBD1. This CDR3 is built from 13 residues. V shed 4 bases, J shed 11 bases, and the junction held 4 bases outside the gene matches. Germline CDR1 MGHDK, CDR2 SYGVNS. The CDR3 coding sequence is TGTGCCAGCAGTGGGGACAGGGGAGAGAAACTGTTTTTT. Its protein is CASSGDRGEKLFF.

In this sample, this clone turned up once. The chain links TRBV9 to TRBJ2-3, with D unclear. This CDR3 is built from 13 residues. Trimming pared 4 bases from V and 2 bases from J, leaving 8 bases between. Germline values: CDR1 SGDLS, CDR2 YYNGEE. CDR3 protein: CASSPAATDTQYF. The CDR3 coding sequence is TGTGCCAGCAGCCCCGCGGCCACAGATACGCAGTATTTT.

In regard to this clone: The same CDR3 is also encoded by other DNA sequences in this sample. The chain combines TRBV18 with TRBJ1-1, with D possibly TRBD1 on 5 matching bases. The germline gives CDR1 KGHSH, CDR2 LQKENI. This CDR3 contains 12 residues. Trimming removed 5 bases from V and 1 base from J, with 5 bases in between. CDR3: CASSRGNTEAFF. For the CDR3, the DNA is TGTGCCAGCTCAAGGGGGAACACTGAAGCTTTCTTT.

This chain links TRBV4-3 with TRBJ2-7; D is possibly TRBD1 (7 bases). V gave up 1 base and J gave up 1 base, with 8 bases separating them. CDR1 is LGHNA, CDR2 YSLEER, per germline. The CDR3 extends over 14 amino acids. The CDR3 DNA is TGCGCCAGCAGCCAAGCAGGGGGGTCCTACGAGCAGTACTTC. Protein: CASSQAGGSYEQYF.

Written as DNA, the CDR3 is TGCGCCAGCAGCGGCCTGGGACAGGGAGGTAAAGAAAAACTGTTTTTT. Protein: CASSGLGQGGKEKLFF. The chain combines TRBV4-1 with TRBJ1-4; 9 bases map to TRBD1. Germline V gene data show CDR1 as MGHRA and CDR2 as YSYEKL. V lost 5 bases, J lost 8 bases, and 12 bases stayed unmatched. The CDR3 has 16 amino acids.

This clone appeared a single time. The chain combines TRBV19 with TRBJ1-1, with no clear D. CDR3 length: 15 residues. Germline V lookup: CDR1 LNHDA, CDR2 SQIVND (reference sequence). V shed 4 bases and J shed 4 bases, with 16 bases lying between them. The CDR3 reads CASSTLLGGSTEAFF. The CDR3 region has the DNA TGTGCCAGTAGTACCCTCCTCGGTGGGAGCACTGAAGCTTTCTTT. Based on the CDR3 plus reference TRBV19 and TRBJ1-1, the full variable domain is DGGITQSPKYLFRKEGQNVTLSCEQNLNHDAMYWYRQDPGQGLRLIYYSQIVNDFQKGDIAEGYSVSREKKESFPLTVTSAQKNPTAFYLCASSTLLGGSTEAFFGQGTRLTVV.

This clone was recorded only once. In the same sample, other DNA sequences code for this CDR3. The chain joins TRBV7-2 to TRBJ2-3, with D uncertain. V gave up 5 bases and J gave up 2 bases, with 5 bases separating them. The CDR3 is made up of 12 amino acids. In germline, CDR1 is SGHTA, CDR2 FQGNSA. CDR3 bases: TGTGCCAGCAGCCCTCCCACAGATACGCAGTATTTT. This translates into CASSPPTDTQYF.

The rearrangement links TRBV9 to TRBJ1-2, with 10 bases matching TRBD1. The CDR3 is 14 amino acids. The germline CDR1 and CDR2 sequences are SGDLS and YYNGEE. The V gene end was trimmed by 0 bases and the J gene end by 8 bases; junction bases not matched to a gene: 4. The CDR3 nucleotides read TGTGCCAGCAGCGTAGCCGGGACAGGGGAAGGCTACACCTTC. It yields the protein CASSVAGTGEGYTF. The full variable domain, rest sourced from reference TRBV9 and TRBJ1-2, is DSGVTQTPKHLITATGQRVTLRCSPRSGDLSVYWYQQSLDQGLQFLIQYYNGEERAKGNILERFSAQQFPDLHSELNLSSLELGDSALYFCASSVAGTGEGYTFGSGTRLTVV.

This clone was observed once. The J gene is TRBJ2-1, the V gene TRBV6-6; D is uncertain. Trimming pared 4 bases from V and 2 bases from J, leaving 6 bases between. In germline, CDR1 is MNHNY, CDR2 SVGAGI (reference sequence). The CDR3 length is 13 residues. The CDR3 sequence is CASSSPAYNEQFF. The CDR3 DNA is TGTGCCAGCAGTTCACCGGCCTACAATGAGCAGTTCTTC.

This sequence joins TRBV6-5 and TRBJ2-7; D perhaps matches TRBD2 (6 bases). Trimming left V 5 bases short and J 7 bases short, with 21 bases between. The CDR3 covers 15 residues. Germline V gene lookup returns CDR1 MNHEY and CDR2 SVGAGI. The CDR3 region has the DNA TGTGCCAGCAGTCATTCCCCAGGAGGGCTAGGGGAGCAGTACTTC. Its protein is CASSHSPGGLGEQYF.

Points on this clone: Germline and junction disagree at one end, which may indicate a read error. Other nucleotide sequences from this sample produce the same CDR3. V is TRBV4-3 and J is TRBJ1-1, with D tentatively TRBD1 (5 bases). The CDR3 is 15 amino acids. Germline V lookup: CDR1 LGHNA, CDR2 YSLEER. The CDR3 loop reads CASSQVLRGGTEAFF. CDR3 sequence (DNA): TGCGCCAGCAGCCAGGTCCTTCGGGGAGGGACTGAAGCCTTCTTT.

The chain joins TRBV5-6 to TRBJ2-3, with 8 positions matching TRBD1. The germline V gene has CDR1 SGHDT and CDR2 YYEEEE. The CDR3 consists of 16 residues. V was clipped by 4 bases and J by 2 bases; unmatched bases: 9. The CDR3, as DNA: TGTGCCAGCAGCCCCCCAGGGGGCTATTCCACAGATACGCAGTATTTT. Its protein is CASSPPGGYSTDTQYF.

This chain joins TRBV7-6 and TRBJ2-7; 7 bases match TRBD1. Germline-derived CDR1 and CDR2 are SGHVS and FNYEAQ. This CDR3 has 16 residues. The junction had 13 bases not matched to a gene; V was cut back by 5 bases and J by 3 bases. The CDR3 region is CASSPVTGTEIYEQYF. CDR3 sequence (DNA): TGTGCCAGCAGCCCTGTCACCGGGACAGAGATCTACGAGCAGTACTTC.

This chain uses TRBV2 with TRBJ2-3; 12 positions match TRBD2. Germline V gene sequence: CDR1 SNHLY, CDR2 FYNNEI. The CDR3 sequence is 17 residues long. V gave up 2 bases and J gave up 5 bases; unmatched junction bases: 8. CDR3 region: CASSERNLAGGRDTQYF. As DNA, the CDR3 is TGTGCCAGCAGTGAAAGGAATCTAGCGGGGGGGCGAGATACGCAGTATTTT. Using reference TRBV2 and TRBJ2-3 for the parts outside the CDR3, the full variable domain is EPEVTQTPSHQVTQMGQEVILRCVPISNHLYFYWYRQILGQKVEFLVSFYNNEISEKSEIFDDQFSVERPDGSNFTLKIRSTKLEDSAMYFCASSERNLAGGRDTQYFGPGTRLTVL.

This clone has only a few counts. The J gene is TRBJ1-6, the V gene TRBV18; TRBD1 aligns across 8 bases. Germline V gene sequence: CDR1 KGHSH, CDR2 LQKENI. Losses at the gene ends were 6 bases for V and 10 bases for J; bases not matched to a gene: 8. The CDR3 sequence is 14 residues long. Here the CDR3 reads CASSQTGDRSPLHF. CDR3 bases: TGTGCCAGCTCCCAGACAGGGGATAGGTCACCCCTCCACTTT. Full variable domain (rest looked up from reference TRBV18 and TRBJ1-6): NAGVMQNPRHLVRRRGQEARLRCSPMKGHSHVYWYRQLPEEGLKFMVYLQKENIIDESGMPKERFSAEFPKEGPSILRIQQVVRGDSAAYFCASSQTGDRSPLHFGNGTRLTVT.

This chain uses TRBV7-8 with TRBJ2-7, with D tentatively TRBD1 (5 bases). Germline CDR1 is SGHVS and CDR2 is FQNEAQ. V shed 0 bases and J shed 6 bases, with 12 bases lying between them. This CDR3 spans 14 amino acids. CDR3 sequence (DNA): TGTGCCAGCAGCTTAGCCGGACACACGGGCGAGCAGTACTTC. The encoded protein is CASSLAGHTGEQYF.

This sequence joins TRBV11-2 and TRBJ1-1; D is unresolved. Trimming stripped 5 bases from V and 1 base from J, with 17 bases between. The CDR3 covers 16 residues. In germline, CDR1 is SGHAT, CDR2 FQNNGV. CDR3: CASSPLRRSKNTEAFF. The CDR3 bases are TGTGCCAGCAGCCCCCTACGGCGGTCGAAGAACACTGAAGCTTTCTTT.

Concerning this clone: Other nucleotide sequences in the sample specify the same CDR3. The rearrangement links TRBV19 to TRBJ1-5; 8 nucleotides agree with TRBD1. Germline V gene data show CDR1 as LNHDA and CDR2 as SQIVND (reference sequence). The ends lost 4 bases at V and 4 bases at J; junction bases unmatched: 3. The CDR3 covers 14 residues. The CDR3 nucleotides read TGTGCCAGTAGTACGACAGGGGATAATCAGCCCCAGCATTTT. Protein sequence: CASSTTGDNQPQHF.

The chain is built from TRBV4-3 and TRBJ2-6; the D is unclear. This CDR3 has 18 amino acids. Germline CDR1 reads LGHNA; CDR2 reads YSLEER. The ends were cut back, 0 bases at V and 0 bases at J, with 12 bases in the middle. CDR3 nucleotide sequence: TGCGCCAGCAGCCAAGACCAGGCCGTAAGCTCTGGGGCCAACGTCCTGACTTTC. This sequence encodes CASSQDQAVSSGANVLTF.

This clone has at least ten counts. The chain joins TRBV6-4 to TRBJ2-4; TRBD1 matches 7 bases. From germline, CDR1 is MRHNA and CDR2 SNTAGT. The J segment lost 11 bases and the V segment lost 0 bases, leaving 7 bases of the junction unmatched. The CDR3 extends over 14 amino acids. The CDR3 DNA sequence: TGTGCCAGCAGTGACTCACCAGGGGGAAGCTTTCAGTACTTC. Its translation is CASSDSPGGSFQYF.

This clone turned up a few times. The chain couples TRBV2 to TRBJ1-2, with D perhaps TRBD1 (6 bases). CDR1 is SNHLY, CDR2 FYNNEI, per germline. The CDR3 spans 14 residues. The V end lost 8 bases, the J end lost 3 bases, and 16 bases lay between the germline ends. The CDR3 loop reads CASPRQGRDYGYTF. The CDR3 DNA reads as TGTGCCAGCCCCCGGCAGGGGCGTGACTATGGCTACACCTTC.

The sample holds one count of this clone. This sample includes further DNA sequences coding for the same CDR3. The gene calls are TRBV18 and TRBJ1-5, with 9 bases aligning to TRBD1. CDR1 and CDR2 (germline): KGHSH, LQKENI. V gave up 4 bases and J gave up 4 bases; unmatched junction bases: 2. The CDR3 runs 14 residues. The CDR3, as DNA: TGTGCCAGCTCACAACAGGGGGCAAATCAGCCCCAGCATTTT. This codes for CASSQQGANQPQHF.

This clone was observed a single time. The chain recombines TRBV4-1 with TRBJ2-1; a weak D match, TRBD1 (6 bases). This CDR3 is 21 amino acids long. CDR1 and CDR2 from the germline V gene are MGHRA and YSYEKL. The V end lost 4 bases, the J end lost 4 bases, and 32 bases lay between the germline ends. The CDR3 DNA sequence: TGCGCCAGCAGCCCCTCTCTTGGCGGCAGGGGAGCCACCGGTGGGTACAATGAGCAGTTCTTC. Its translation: CASSPSLGGRGATGGYNEQFF.